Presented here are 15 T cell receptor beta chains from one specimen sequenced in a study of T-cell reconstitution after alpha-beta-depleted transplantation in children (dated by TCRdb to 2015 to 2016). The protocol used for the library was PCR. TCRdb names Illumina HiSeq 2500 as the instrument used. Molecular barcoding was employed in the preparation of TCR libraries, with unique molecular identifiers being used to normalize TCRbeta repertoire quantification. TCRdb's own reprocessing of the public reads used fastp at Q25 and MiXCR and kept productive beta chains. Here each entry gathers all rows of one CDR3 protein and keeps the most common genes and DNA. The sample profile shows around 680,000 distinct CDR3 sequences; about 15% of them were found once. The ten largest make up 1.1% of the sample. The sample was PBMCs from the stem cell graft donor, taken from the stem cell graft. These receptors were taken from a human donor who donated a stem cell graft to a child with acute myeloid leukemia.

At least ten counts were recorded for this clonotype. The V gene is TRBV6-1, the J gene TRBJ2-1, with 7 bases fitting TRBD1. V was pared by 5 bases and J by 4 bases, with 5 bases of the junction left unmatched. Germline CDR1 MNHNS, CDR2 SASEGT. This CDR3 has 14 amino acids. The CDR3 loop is CASSPRDRYNEQFF. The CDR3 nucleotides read TGTGCCAGCAGTCCCCGGGACAGATACAATGAGCAGTTCTTC.

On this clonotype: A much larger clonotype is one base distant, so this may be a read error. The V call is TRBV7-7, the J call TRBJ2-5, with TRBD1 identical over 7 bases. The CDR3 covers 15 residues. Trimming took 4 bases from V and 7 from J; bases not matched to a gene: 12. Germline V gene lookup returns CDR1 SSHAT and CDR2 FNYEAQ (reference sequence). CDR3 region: CASSSRGQSTGTQYF. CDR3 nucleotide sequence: TGTGCCAGCAGCTCGAGGGGACAGTCAACAGGGACCCAGTACTTC.

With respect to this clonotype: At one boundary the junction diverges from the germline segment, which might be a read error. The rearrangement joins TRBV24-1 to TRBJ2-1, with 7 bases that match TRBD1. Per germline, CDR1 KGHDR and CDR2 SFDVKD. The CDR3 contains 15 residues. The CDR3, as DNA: TGTGCCACCAGTGATTTGCGCCGACAGGGCAATGAACAGTTCTTC. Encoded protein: CATSDLRRQGNEQFF.

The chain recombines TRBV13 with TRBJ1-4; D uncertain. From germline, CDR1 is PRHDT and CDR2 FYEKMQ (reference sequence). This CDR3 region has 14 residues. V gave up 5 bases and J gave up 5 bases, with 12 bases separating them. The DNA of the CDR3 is TGTGCCAGCAGCGTCGACGGGAAAAATGAAAAACTGTTTTTT. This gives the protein CASSVDGKNEKLFF.

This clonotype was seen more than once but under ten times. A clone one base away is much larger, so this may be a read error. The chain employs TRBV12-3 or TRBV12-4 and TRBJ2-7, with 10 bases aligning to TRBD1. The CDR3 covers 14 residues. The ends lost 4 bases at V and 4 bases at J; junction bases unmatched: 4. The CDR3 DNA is TGTGCCAGCAGTTCGGGACAGGGGTTTTACGAGCAGTACTTC. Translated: CASSSGQGFYEQYF.

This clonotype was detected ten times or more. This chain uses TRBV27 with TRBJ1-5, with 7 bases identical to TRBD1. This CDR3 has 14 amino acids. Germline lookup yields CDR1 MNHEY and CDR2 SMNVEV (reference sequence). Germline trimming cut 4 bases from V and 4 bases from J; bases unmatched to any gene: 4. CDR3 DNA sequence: TGTGCCAGCAGTTCCCGACAGGGTAATCAGCCCCAGCATTTT. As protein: CASSSRQGNQPQHF.

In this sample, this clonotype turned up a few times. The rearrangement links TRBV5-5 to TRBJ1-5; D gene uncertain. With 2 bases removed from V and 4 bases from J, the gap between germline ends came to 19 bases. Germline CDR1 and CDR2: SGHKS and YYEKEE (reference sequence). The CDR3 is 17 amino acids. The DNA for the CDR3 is TGTGCCAGCAGCTTACGGCAGTTCGGGCAACCTAATCAGCCCCAGCATTTT. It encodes CASSLRQFGQPNQPQHF.

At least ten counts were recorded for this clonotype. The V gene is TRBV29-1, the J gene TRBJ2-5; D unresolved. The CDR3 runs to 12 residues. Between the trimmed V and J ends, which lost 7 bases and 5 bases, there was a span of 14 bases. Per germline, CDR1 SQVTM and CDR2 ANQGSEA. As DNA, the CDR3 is TGCAGCGCTCGAACGGCGGTGGAGACCCAGTACTTC. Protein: CSARTAVETQYF.

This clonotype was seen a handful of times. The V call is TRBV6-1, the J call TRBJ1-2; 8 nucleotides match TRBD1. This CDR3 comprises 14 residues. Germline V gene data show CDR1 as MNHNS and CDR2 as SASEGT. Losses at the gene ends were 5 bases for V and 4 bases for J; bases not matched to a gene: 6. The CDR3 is CASSTTGDIYGYTF. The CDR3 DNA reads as TGTGCCAGCAGTACGACAGGGGATATCTATGGCTACACCTTC.

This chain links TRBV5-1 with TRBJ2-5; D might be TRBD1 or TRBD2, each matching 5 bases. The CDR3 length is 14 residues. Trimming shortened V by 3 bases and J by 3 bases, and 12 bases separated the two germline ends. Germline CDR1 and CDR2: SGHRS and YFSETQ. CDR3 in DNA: TGCGCCAGCAGCTCCGGGACGCCGGAAGAGACCCAGTACTTC. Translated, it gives CASSSGTPEETQYF.

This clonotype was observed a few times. The CDR3 region is CASRQQGGNTGELFF. The CDR3 DNA reads as TGTGCCAGCAGACAACAGGGAGGGAACACCGGGGAGCTGTTTTTT. The chain employs TRBV7-3 and TRBJ2-2; D may correspond to TRBD1 or TRBD2 (6 bases each). This CDR3 has 15 residues. The V end was cut by 6 bases, the J end by 1 base, with 12 bases between. Germline CDR1 reads SGHTA; CDR2 reads FQGTGA.

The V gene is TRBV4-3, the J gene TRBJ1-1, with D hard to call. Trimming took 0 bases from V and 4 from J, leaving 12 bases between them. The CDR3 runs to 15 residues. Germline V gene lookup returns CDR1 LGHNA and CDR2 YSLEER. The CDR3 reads CASSQDRTTPTEAFF. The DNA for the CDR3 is TGCGCCAGCAGCCAAGATCGGACGACCCCCACTGAAGCTTTCTTT.

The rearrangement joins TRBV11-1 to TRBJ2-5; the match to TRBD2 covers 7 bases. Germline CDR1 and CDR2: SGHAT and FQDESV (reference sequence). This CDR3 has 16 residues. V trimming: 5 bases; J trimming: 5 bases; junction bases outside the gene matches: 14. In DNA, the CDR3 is TGTGCCAGCAGCATCCGTCGCGGGAGCCAGTTGGAGACCCAGTACTTC. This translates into CASSIRRGSQLETQYF.

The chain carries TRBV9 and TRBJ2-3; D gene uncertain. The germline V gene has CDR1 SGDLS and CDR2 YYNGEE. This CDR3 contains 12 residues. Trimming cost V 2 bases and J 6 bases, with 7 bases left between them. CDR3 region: CASSVDQDTQYF. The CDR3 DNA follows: TGTGCCAGCAGCGTTGACCAGGATACGCAGTATTTT. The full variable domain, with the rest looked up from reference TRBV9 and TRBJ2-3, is DSGVTQTPKHLITATGQRVTLRCSPRSGDLSVYWYQQSLDQGLQFLIQYYNGEERAKGNILERFSAQQFPDLHSELNLSSLELGDSALYFCASSVDQDTQYFGPGTRLTVL.

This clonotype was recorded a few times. Written as DNA, the CDR3 is TGCAGTGCTATTTACGACAGGGATGATGAGCAGTTCTTC. This encodes CSAIYDRDDEQFF. J is TRBJ2-1 and V is TRBV20-1, with 7 positions matching TRBD1. V was pared by 4 bases and J by 8 bases, with 8 bases of the junction left unmatched. CDR1 is DFQATT, CDR2 SNEGSKA, per germline (reference sequence). This CDR3 contains 13 residues.